This T cell receptor beta chain was recorded in a study of blood T cells in healthy people across ages. CDR1 is DFQATT and CDR2 is SNEGSKA in the germline V gene (reference sequence). V dropped 6 bases and J dropped 5; count of bases not matched to a gene: 18. CDR3 length: 17 residues. Study-level findings and limits: Older individuals had lower TCR beta diversity per million T cells (the decline was roughly linear).

This clonotype appeared a few times. Its antigen is not known. Investigators took about 9.4 milliliters of peripheral blood from every donor. A sample-barcoded 5' primer and a J-beta primer mix were used in a second PCR of roughly 7 to 11 cycles. Each CDR3 protein gets one entry after TCRdb re-called the 5' RACE reads with MiXCR. The sample shows 700,000 or so distinct CDR3 sequences, around 41% of them seen only once. This chain links TRBV20-1 with TRBJ2-3, with 9 bases lining up with TRBD1. This TCR derives from an elderly man in good health. The sequenced sample consisted of blood. CDR3 sequence reads: CSADQPPGQGSGDTQYF. CDR3 nucleotide sequence: TGCAGTGCCGATCAACCGCCGGGACAGGGTTCTGGAGATACGCAGTATTTT.